The entry that follows covers one T cell receptor beta chain sequence. Methods used by the authors: Quantification of nucleated cells was approximated via reference gene primer amplification. This table comes from immunoSEQ multiplex PCR, and its TCRdb copy is limited to in-frame clones, with some not included. V and J calls and clone size follow that table, whereas D and trimming were derived from the DNA. The profile shows fewer than 85,000 clones, 70% to 85% of them singletons. This sample was included in a study of blood T cell repertoires in COVID-19. Study summary: Material from acute and convalescent COVID-19 was sourced from the United States, Italy and Spain. T cells, B-cell-depleted T cells, or PBMCs provided the cDNA or gDNA that served as material.

CDR3 size: 13 residues. J gave up 3 bases and V 5 bases, and 3 bases lay outside the gene matches. Germline V gene lookup returns CDR1 LNHDA and CDR2 SQIVND (reference sequence). This chain uses TRBV19 with TRBJ1-1; TRBD1 matches 7 bases. The source material was peripheral blood. This receptor was identified in a woman aged 70 to 79 with acute or convalescent COVID-19. The DNA of the CDR3 is TGTGCCAGTAGTGAAGACAGGGACACTGAAGCTTTCTTT. Translating gives CASSEDRDTEAFF. The full variable domain, completed using reference TRBV19 and TRBJ1-1, is DGGITQSPKYLFRKEGQNVTLSCEQNLNHDAMYWYRQDPGQGLRLIYYSQIVNDFQKGDIAEGYSVSREKKESFPLTVTSAQKNPTAFYLCASSEDRDTEAFFGQGTRLTVV.